The 11 T cell receptor beta chains listed next were all sequenced from one sample in a study of shared clonotypes between healthy human individuals. This table comes from immunoSEQ multiplex PCR, and its TCRdb copy is limited to in-frame clones, with some not included. Among approximately 340,000 clones listed, approximately 79% were seen once. Sequenced material: memory CD4+ T cells sorted from blood. Subset: CD45RA-negative fraction. These receptors were taken from a man younger than 40 in good health.

This chain links TRBV5-5 with TRBJ1-2; 7 positions match TRBD1. Looked up from germline, CDR1 is SGHKS and CDR2 is YYEKEE (reference sequence). CDR3 length equals 16 residues. The V and J ends lost 2 bases and 0 bases, in that order; junction bases with no gene match: 7. The CDR3 region is CASSFWTGQSNYGYTF. In DNA, the CDR3 is TGTGCCAGCAGCTTTTGGACGGGACAGTCTAACTATGGCTACACCTTC. The full variable domain, in which reference TRBV5-5 and TRBJ1-2 provide the parts outside the CDR3, is DAGVTQSPTHLIKTRGQQVTLRCSPISGHKSVSWYQQVLGQGPQFIFQYYEKEERGRGNFPDRFSARQFPNYSSELNVNALLLGDSALYLCASSFWTGQSNYGYTFGSGTRLTVV.

The chain employs TRBV5-8 and TRBJ2-1; the D gene is possibly TRBD1 (5 bases). Germline CDR1 SGHTS, CDR2 YDEGEE. The CDR3 contains 15 residues. V lost 4 bases and J 0 bases, leaving 11 bases between the germline ends. The CDR3 protein is CASSLNRHSYNEQFF. As DNA, the CDR3 is TGTGCCAGCAGCCTAAACAGGCACTCCTACAATGAGCAGTTCTTC.

The chain combines TRBV30 with TRBJ1-5; the D gene is possibly TRBD1 (5 bases). From germline, CDR1 is GTSNPN and CDR2 SVGIG (reference sequence). The CDR3 contains 13 residues. The ends were cut back, 1 base at V and 7 bases at J, with 11 bases in the middle. CDR3 sequence (DNA): TGTGCCTGGAGTGGGGGGGAAGGACAGCCCCAGCATTTT. Its protein product is CAWSGGEGQPQHF.

The sample holds a few counts of this clone. The genes are TRBV29-1 and TRBJ2-3, with 7 bases lining up with TRBD2. V lost 4 bases, J lost 3 bases, and 1 base stayed unmatched. The germline V gene encodes CDR1 SQVTM and CDR2 ANQGSEA. This CDR3 region has 12 residues. The CDR3 spells CSVGGGTDTQYF. The CDR3 DNA follows: TGCAGCGTTGGGGGGGGTACAGATACGCAGTATTTT.

The genes are TRBV18 and TRBJ2-2; the D is unclear. CDR3 length: 14 amino acids. Germline V gene data show CDR1 as KGHSH and CDR2 as LQKENI. V was clipped by 4 bases and J by 1 base, with 7 bases between them. The DNA for the CDR3 is TGTGCCAGCTCACAGAGTGGGAACACCGGGGAGCTGTTTTTT. This codes for CASSQSGNTGELFF.

The chain recombines TRBV5-1 with TRBJ2-5; no clear D gene. V gave up 0 bases and J gave up 3 bases, with 9 bases separating them. CDR1 is SGHRS, CDR2 YFSETQ, per germline. CDR3 length: 14 amino acids. CDR3 in amino acids: CASSLVSIKETQYF. CDR3 bases: TGCGCCAGCAGCTTGGTTTCTATTAAAGAGACCCAGTACTTC.

Concerning this clone itself: A far larger clone is just one base off, so this is likely a read error. The same CDR3 arises from other DNA sequences in this sample as well. This rearrangement joins TRBV18 to TRBJ2-1, with 7 nucleotides matching TRBD2. The CDR3 is 15 residues long. The V gene's germline CDR1 is KGHSH and CDR2 LQKENI. Written as DNA, the CDR3 is TGCGCCAGCTCACCATACACTAGCGCCTACAATGAGCAGTTCTTC. Protein product: CASSPYTSAYNEQFF.

This clone appeared once. The V and J genes are TRBV11-2 and TRBJ2-1; TRBD2 matches at 9 bases. The V and J ends lost 4 bases and 2 bases, in that order; junction bases with no gene match: 3. Looked up from germline, CDR1 is SGHAT and CDR2 is FQNNGV. The CDR3 loop spans 15 amino acids. DNA for the CDR3: TGTGCCAGCAGCTCGCTAGCGGGAACCTACAATGAGCAGTTCTTC. This gives the protein CASSSLAGTYNEQFF.

The chain joins TRBV6-1 to TRBJ1-1; unclear D gene. Trimming left V 4 bases short and J 3 bases short, with 9 bases between. There are 13 residues in the CDR3. Germline V gene lookup returns CDR1 MNHNS and CDR2 SASEGT. The DNA for the CDR3 is TGTGCCAGCAGTGGGCGCCCGGACACTGAAGCTTTCTTT. Protein product: CASSGRPDTEAFF.

V gene TRBV6-1 combines with J gene TRBJ2-2; 8 positions match TRBD2. V trimming: 8 bases; J trimming: 9 bases; junction bases outside the gene matches: 8. The CDR3 has 13 amino acids. Germline V gives CDR1 MNHNS, CDR2 SASEGT. CDR3 DNA sequence: TGTGCCAGCGAAAAAGCGGGAGTGCGGGAGCTGTTTTTT. This sequence encodes CASEKAGVRELFF.

This chain joins TRBV5-6 and TRBJ1-2; D ambiguous. The CDR3 loop spans 12 amino acids. Trimming shortened V by 6 bases and J by 3 bases, and 9 bases separated the two germline ends. Germline-derived CDR1 and CDR2 are SGHDT and YYEEEE. The CDR3 DNA follows: TGTGCCAGCACCCATAGTGACTATGGCTACACCTTC. The encoded protein is CASTHSDYGYTF.